This T cell receptor beta chain was recorded in a study of blood T cell repertoires in COVID-19. Study in general: Specimens from acute and convalescent COVID-19 originated in the United States, Italy and Spain. In each case, the material was cDNA or gDNA derived from T cells, B-cell-depleted T cells, or PBMCs.

V shed 0 bases and J 7 bases; nucleotides not matched to a gene: 6. CDR1 and CDR2 from the germline V gene are MDHEN and SYDVKM. The length of the CDR3 is 15 residues. As handled by the study authors: Amplified reference gene primers provided the basis for estimating nucleated cell counts. Sequencing used immunoSEQ multiplex PCR; TCRdb keeps in-frame clones, though not all of them. Clonal size and the V and J genes are those of that table, whereas D and trimming came from the DNA. The table has roughly 63,000 clones, roughly four fifths seen once. The TCR comes from a human donor in a cohort sampled during active COVID-19. This chain joins TRBV28 and TRBJ2-1, with 7 bases matching TRBD2. Specimen: peripheral blood. DNA of the CDR3: TGTGCCAGCAGTTTATGGGCTAGCGGTAGGAATGAGCAGTTCTTC. Amino acid sequence: CASSLWASGRNEQFF.